Presented here are 7 T cell receptor beta chains from one specimen sequenced in a study of human T cells and chemical hapten exposure. TCRdb used MiXCR to reprocess the RACE reads, holding one entry per CDR3 protein. The profile shows roughly 24,000 distinct CDR3 sequences, roughly 10% of them singletons. Time point indicated: patch test 2, 6 weeks after DPC sensitization. As for treatment: therapeutic diphenylcyclopropenone sensitization with weekly scalp DPC. The sequenced sample was whole blood, obtained in connection with sensitization to the hapten diphenylcyclopropenone (DPC). The receptors were sampled from a man aged 25 to 45 with alopecia areata. Some clones in this sample may be carry-over from other donors' samples.

CDR3 protein: CASSSQGYEQYF. As DNA, the CDR3 is TGTGCCAGCAGCTCACAGGGGTACGAGCAGTACTTC. The chain employs TRBV7-2 and TRBJ2-7; 7 bases fit TRBD1. Trimming at V came to 4 bases and at J to 4 bases, leaving 1 base not matched to a gene. This CDR3 spans 12 amino acids. Germline CDR1 reads SGHTA; CDR2 reads FQGNSA.

On this clonotype: A read error is possible here, since a much larger clone lies one base away. V usage is TRBV7-9 and J usage is TRBJ2-7; 11 bases fit TRBD2. This CDR3 has 15 residues. Germline lookup yields CDR1 SEHNR and CDR2 FQNEAQ (reference sequence). CDR3 DNA sequence: TGTGTCAGCAGCTTCCGACTAGCGGGGAGCAGCGAGCAGTACTTC. This sequence encodes CVSSFRLAGSSEQYF.

This chain links TRBV20-1 with TRBJ1-4; D possibly corresponds to TRBD1 (5 bases). V was trimmed by 2 bases and J by 4 bases, leaving 8 bases between them. The V gene's germline CDR1 is DFQATT and CDR2 SNEGSKA (reference sequence). The CDR3 loop spans 13 amino acids. The CDR3 loop is CSARLTVNEKLFF. The CDR3 DNA sequence: TGCAGTGCTAGACTGACAGTTAATGAAAAACTGTTTTTT.

This clonotype was counted at least ten times. V is TRBV29-1 and J is TRBJ1-1; 7 bases are a match to TRBD1. CDR3 length: 14 residues. Trimming removed 3 bases from V and 3 bases from J; junction bases left unmatched: 7. Per the germline V gene, CDR1 is SQVTM and CDR2 is ANQGSEA. CDR3 nucleotide sequence: TGCAGCGTTGAGGGTTGGCAGGGGGACACTGAAGCTTTCTTT. It specifies CSVEGWQGDTEAFF.

This clonotype was picked up a small number of times. The chain links TRBV2 to TRBJ2-2, with D unresolved. The CDR3 totals 14 residues. The V gene lost 2 bases and the J gene lost 5 bases, with 9 bases spanning the gap. Germline V CDR1 and CDR2: SNHLY, FYNNEI. CDR3 amino acids: CASSEKVATGELFF. In nucleotides, the CDR3 is TGTGCCAGCAGTGAAAAGGTTGCGACCGGGGAGCTGTTTTTT.

J is TRBJ2-3 and V is TRBV3-1; TRBD2 matches at 8 bases. This CDR3 comprises 16 residues. The junction had 3 bases not matched to a gene; V was cut back by 0 bases and J by 1 base. Germline V gene sequence: CDR1 LGHDT, CDR2 YNNKEL (reference sequence). CDR3 protein: CASSQDLLAGTDTQYF. CDR3 nucleotide sequence: TGTGCCAGCAGCCAAGATCTACTAGCGGGCACAGATACGCAGTATTTT.

This clonotype turned up a few times. The V call is TRBV4-3, the J call TRBJ2-7, with a weak D call TRBD1 (6 bases). Germline CDR1 and CDR2: LGHNA and YSLEER. Trimming pared 1 base from V and 0 bases from J, leaving 13 bases between. This CDR3 contains 16 residues. In nucleotides, the CDR3 is TGCGCCAGCAGCCAAGTGGGGGCCGAAGCCTCCTACGAGCAGTACTTC. Encoded protein: CASSQVGAEASYEQYF.